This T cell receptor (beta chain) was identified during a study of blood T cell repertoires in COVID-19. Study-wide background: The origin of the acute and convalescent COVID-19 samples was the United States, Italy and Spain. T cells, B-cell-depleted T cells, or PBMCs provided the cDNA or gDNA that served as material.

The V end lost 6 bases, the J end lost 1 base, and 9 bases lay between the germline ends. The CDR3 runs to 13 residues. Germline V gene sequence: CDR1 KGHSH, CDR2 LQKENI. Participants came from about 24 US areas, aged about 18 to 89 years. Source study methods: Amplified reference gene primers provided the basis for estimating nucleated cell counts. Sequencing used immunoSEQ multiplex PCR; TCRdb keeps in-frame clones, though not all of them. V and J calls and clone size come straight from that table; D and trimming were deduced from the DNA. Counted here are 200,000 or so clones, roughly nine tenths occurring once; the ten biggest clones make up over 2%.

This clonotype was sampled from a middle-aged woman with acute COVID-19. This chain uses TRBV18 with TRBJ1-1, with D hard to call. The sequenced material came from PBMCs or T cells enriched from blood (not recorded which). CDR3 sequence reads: CASSLEGNTEAFF. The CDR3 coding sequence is TGTGCCAGCTCCCTGGAGGGGAACACTGAAGCTTTCTTT.